This entry lists 20 T cell receptor beta chains sequenced from one sample in a study of cytotoxic CD8 clonotypes in ibrutinib-treated CLL. Data came from immunoSEQ multiplex PCR; TCRdb stores just in-frame clones and leaves some out. The sample yields 150,000 or so clones, around 77% seen once. Material: PBMCs, obtained after 12 months of ibrutinib treatment. Source of these receptors: a human donor with chronic lymphocytic leukemia.

This chain links TRBV27 with TRBJ1-5, with D maybe TRBD1 (5 bases). Trimming took off 4 bases at V and 3 bases at J, with 10 bases between the two ends. In germline, CDR1 is MNHEY, CDR2 SMNVEV (reference sequence). CDR3 size: 14 residues. For the CDR3, the DNA is TGTGCCAGCAGTTGGGGACTGCCCAATCAGCCCCAGCATTTT. This translates into CASSWGLPNQPQHF.

This clone was observed a single time. The chain combines TRBV29-1 with TRBJ2-1; 8 bases are a match to TRBD1. Germline V gives CDR1 SQVTM, CDR2 ANQGSEA. After removal of 6 bases from V and 0 bases from J, the junction contained 4 bases not matched to a gene. This CDR3 comprises 14 residues. The CDR3 DNA reads TGCAGCGTGCCGGGACAGGCCTCCTACAATGAGCAGTTCTTC. This encodes CSVPGQASYNEQFF.

In this sample, this clone turned up once. V is TRBV6-5 and J is TRBJ2-6, with D perhaps given as TRBD1 or TRBD2 (5 bases each). V shed 4 bases and J shed 5 bases, with 15 bases lying between them. Germline V gene data show CDR1 as MNHEY and CDR2 as SVGAGI. This CDR3 spans 16 amino acids. The CDR3 protein is CASSSGTAHRANVLTF. DNA of the CDR3: TGTGCCAGCAGTTCCGGGACGGCCCACCGGGCCAACGTCCTGACTTTC.

The chain links TRBV30 to TRBJ1-4; D is undetermined. CDR1 and CDR2 (germline): GTSNPN, SVGIG (reference sequence). The V gene lost 1 base and the J gene lost 8 bases, with 14 bases spanning the gap. CDR3 length: 14 residues. CDR3 region: CAWSGESGGEKLFF. The CDR3 nucleotides are TGTGCCTGGAGTGGGGAATCGGGAGGAGAAAAACTGTTTTTT.

CDR3 nucleotides: TGTGCCAGCAGTCCAAAGGGACAGGGGAACTATGGCTACACCTTC. Protein: CASSPKGQGNYGYTF. The J gene is TRBJ1-2, the V gene TRBV6-5, with 10 positions matching TRBD1. The germline V gene has CDR1 MNHEY and CDR2 SVGAGI. With 5 bases clipped from V and 2 bases from J, the junction kept 5 bases outside the gene matches. CDR3 length equals 15 residues.

This clone appeared a single time. The genes are TRBV10-3 and TRBJ1-2; TRBD1 aligns across 8 bases. CDR1 is ENHRY, CDR2 SYGVKD, per germline. The CDR3 has 14 amino acids. The ends lost 0 bases at V and 8 bases at J; junction bases unmatched: 5. The CDR3 coding sequence is TGTGCCATCAGTGAGTCCCTGACAGGGGAGGGCTACACCTTC. It specifies CAISESLTGEGYTF.

J is TRBJ1-4 and V is TRBV18; TRBD1 matches 7 bases. V shed 3 bases, J shed 3 bases, and the junction held 4 bases outside the gene matches. The CDR3 sequence is 15 residues long. In germline, CDR1 is KGHSH, CDR2 LQKENI. The CDR3 nucleotides read TGTGCCAGCTCACCGCCCGGGACAGCTAATGAAAAACTGTTTTTT. This encodes CASSPPGTANEKLFF. Full variable domain (rest looked up from reference TRBV18 and TRBJ1-4): NAGVMQNPRHLVRRRGQEARLRCSPMKGHSHVYWYRQLPEEGLKFMVYLQKENIIDESGMPKERFSAEFPKEGPSILRIQQVVRGDSAAYFCASSPPGTANEKLFFGSGTQLSVL.

The chain has TRBV29-1 and TRBJ2-7, with 7 positions matching TRBD1. Germline assignment: CDR1 SQVTM and CDR2 ANQGSEA. Unmatched junction bases numbered 11, after V lost 6 bases and J lost 6 bases. The CDR3 is 13 amino acids. The CDR3 reads CSVSLDRASEQYF. The CDR3 coding sequence is TGCAGCGTCAGCCTTGACAGGGCTAGCGAGCAGTACTTC.

The V call is TRBV7-8, the J call TRBJ2-2, with TRBD1 matching 8 bases. V trimming: 7 bases; J trimming: 5 bases; junction bases outside the gene matches: 9. The CDR3 extends over 15 amino acids. Looked up from germline, CDR1 is SGHVS and CDR2 is FQNEAQ. CDR3 coding DNA: TGTGCCAGCAAAGGGCAGGGGGCCTTGACCGGGGAGCTGTTTTTT. Translating gives CASKGQGALTGELFF.

J is TRBJ2-3 and V is TRBV6-5, with 7 bases matching TRBD1. CDR1 and CDR2 (germline): MNHEY, SVGAGI. The junction had 2 bases not matched to a gene; V was cut back by 2 bases and J by 3 bases. The CDR3 is 14 amino acids. This chain's CDR3 is CASSYRGRTDTQYF. The CDR3 DNA follows: TGTGCCAGCAGTTACAGGGGGCGAACAGATACGCAGTATTTT.

This clone was seen once. The V gene is TRBV6-1, the J gene TRBJ2-7; 9 bases agree with TRBD2. The germline V gene has CDR1 MNHNS and CDR2 SASEGT. This CDR3 spans 14 amino acids. V gave up 4 bases and J gave up 1 base; unmatched junction bases: 2. The CDR3: CASSATSGSYEQYF. The CDR3 coding sequence is TGTGCCAGCAGTGCGACTAGCGGTTCCTACGAGCAGTACTTC.

This clone has just one count. The V gene is TRBV10-3, the J gene TRBJ1-1; weak D call: TRBD1 (6 bases). The CDR3 spans 13 residues. Germline CDR1 ENHRY, CDR2 SYGVKD. Trimming shortened V by 2 bases and J by 4 bases, and 8 bases separated the two germline ends. CDR3 amino acids: CAISERGATEAFF. The CDR3 DNA reads TGTGCCATCAGTGAGAGGGGGGCCACTGAAGCTTTCTTT.

In its sample, this clone was seen a few times. The chain carries TRBV28 and TRBJ2-7, with no clear D. The CDR3 loop spans 12 amino acids. CDR1 is MDHEN and CDR2 is SYDVKM in the germline V gene. V was pared by 8 bases and J by 6 bases, with 14 bases between. CDR3 DNA sequence: TGTGCCAGCCACTCGGGTTCGGTCGAGCAGTACTTC. It yields the protein CASHSGSVEQYF.

J is TRBJ2-5 and V is TRBV27; no reliable D call. Germline V CDR1 and CDR2: MNHEY, SMNVEV (reference sequence). The CDR3 extends over 14 amino acids. The germline V and J ends were trimmed by 5 bases and 5 bases, with 15 bases remaining between them. CDR3 residues: CASSPAGPAETQYF. CDR3 in DNA: TGTGCCAGCAGTCCCGCAGGACCTGCGGAGACCCAGTACTTC.

A single count supports this clone. The V gene is TRBV9, the J gene TRBJ2-6, with 7 bases fitting TRBD2. J lost 8 bases, V lost 0 bases, and 8 bases had no gene match. Per germline, CDR1 SGDLS and CDR2 YYNGEE. The CDR3 consists of 16 residues. The CDR3, as DNA: TGTGCCAGCAGCGTAGGCCGACTAGCTTTGACCAACGTCCTGACTTTC. This sequence encodes CASSVGRLALTNVLTF. Based on the CDR3 plus reference TRBV9 and TRBJ2-6, the full variable domain is DSGVTQTPKHLITATGQRVTLRCSPRSGDLSVYWYQQSLDQGLQFLIQYYNGEERAKGNILERFSAQQFPDLHSELNLSSLELGDSALYFCASSVGRLALTNVLTFGAGSRLTVL.

The V call is TRBV19, the J call TRBJ2-5; the D is unclear. Germline CDR1 reads LNHDA; CDR2 reads SQIVND (reference sequence). V lost 5 bases, J lost 1 base, and 8 bases lay in between. This CDR3 is 13 amino acids long. DNA of the CDR3: TGTGCCAGTAGTTCCCTACCCCAAGAGACCCAGTACTTC. Its protein is CASSSLPQETQYF.

In DNA form, the CDR3 reads TGTGCCAGCAGCCCCCGACAGGGGGCTATCCAGGGGACCCAGTACTTC. Translated: CASSPRQGAIQGTQYF. V and J are TRBV9 and TRBJ2-5; 10 positions match TRBD1. The V gene end was trimmed by 4 bases and the J gene end by 7 bases; junction bases not matched to a gene: 13. The germline CDR1 and CDR2 sequences are SGDLS and YYNGEE. The CDR3 contains 16 residues.

The CDR3 protein is CASSLPEGARGYEQYF. CDR3 sequence (DNA): TGTGCCAGCAGTTTACCCGAAGGGGCGCGGGGCTACGAGCAGTACTTC. J is TRBJ2-7 and V is TRBV28; possibly TRBD2 for D (6 bases). The CDR3 is made up of 16 amino acids. V lost 2 bases and J 3 bases, leaving 17 bases between the germline ends. The germline gives CDR1 MDHEN, CDR2 SYDVKM. The full variable domain, rest sourced from reference TRBV28 and TRBJ2-7, is DVKVTQSSRYLVKRTGEKVFLECVQDMDHENMFWYRQDPGLGLRLIYFSYDVKMKEKGDIPEGYSVSREKKERFSLILESASTNQTSMYLCASSLPEGARGYEQYFGPGTRLTVT.

The rearrangement links TRBV6-1 to TRBJ1-3; D unresolved. V was pared by 8 bases and J by 0 bases, with 14 bases between. The CDR3 has 15 residues. CDR1 and CDR2 from the germline V gene are MNHNS and SASEGT. This CDR3 is CASHLGRGSGNTIYF. The CDR3 DNA follows: TGTGCCAGCCACCTTGGCCGCGGCTCTGGAAACACCATATATTTT.

This clone appeared once. The chain employs TRBV27 and TRBJ2-1, with 9 positions matching TRBD2. The CDR3 is 13 residues long. In germline, CDR1 is MNHEY, CDR2 SMNVEV (reference sequence). Germline trimming cut 7 bases from V and 8 bases from J; bases unmatched to any gene: 6. CDR3 nucleotides: TGTGCCAGCACCGGGACTAGCTCGGATGAGCAGTTCTTC. The encoded protein is CASTGTSSDEQFF.